A selection of T cell receptor beta chains follows, all from one sample in a study. TCRdb processed the 5' RACE reads anew with MiXCR; each CDR3 protein has one entry. This sample has 53,000 or so distinct CDR3 sequences; approximately 24% occur once, and the top ten carry about 3%. The sequenced material came from tumor-infiltrating naive CD4+ T cells sorted from the breast tumor. The source is a female donor with breast cancer. The CDR3 runs from the conserved cysteine through the conserved F or W. The D gene is left open where the match is weak. A clone size is listed for some rows: how often the clone was seen (once, few, many), or a class if it is expanded.

d_call	clone_size	j_call	v_call	cdr3_nt	cdr3_aa
-	few	TRBJ2-3	TRBV20-1	TGCAGTGCTAGAGAGGGGCTCTTTAGCAAAGGTGGCACAGATACGCAGTATTTT	CSAREGLFSKGGTDTQYF
-	-	TRBJ2-3	TRBV20-1	TGCAGTGCTAGGGGGCGGGCAAACACAGATACGCAGTATTTT	CSARGRANTDTQYF
-	-	TRBJ2-5	TRBV7-5	-	CISVPEAIAAQETQYF
-	few	TRBJ2-3	TRBV5-4	TGTGCCAGCAGCCTGGCGGGGCGCACAGATACGCAGTATTTT	CASSLAGRTDTQYF
TRBD2	many	TRBJ2-3	TRBV15	TGTGCCACCAGCAGAAAACAGGGACTAGCGGGAACGGATACGCAGTATTTT	CATSRKQGLAGTDTQYF
-	-	TRBJ1-2	TRBV4-1	TGCGCCAGCAGCCAAGCAATGGGAAACTATGGCTACACCTTC	CASSQAMGNYGYTF
-	many	TRBJ1-1	TRBV5-1	TGCGCCAGCAGCTTTCAGCAAGGGGACACTGAAGCTTTCTTT	CASSFQQGDTEAFF
-	few	TRBJ2-1	TRBV12-3/TRBV12-4	TGTGCCAGCAGGGGCGGGTACAATGAGCAGTTCTTC	CASRGGYNEQFF
-	-	TRBJ1-1	TRBV20-1	TGCAGTGCTGAACCGGCACACGGGATGAACACTGAAGCTTTCTTT	CSAEPAHGMNTEAFF
-	few	TRBJ2-7	TRBV5-1	TGCGCCAGCAGCCTACGTACGGGGCGGAGCTCCTACGAGCAGTACTTC	CASSLRTGRSSYEQYF
-	-	TRBJ2-3	TRBV5-2	TGTGCCAGCAACGACAGGGTATATACGCAGTATTTT	CASNDRVYTQYF
TRBD2	many	TRBJ2-5	TRBV20-1	TGCAGTGCTCAGCGGGGCCAAGAGACCCAGTACTTC	CSAQRGQETQYF
-	-	TRBJ1-6	TRBV7-3	TGTGCCAGCGGCTTGACAGGAGCTAATTCACCCCTCCACTTT	CASGLTGANSPLHF
TRBD2	-	TRBJ2-7	TRBV7-2	TGTGCCAGCAGCTCAGGGACTAGCTCCTACGAGCCGTACTTC	CASSSGTSSYEPYF
-	few	TRBJ1-4	TRBV7-9	TGTGCCAGCAGCTTAAGGGATGAAAAACTGTTTTTT	CASSLRDEKLFF
-	-	TRBJ2-7	TRBV20-1	TGCAGTGCTGGCCTAGGAAAAGTAAGGTCCTACGAGCAGTACTTC	CSAGLGKVRSYEQYF
-	-	TRBJ2-3	TRBV6-5	TGTGCCAGCAAACTAGAGTTGAGCACAGATACGCAGTATTTT	CASKLELSTDTQYF
-	few	TRBJ2-2	TRBV12-3/TRBV12-4	TGTGCCAGCAGTTCACGTAGGAAGGGCACCGGGGAGCTGTTTTTT	CASSSRRKGTGELFF
-	few	TRBJ2-5	TRBV29-1	TGCAGCGCTGGATACCGAGAGACCCAGTACTTC	CSAGYRETQYF
TRBD1	-	TRBJ1-4	TRBV5-1	TGCGCCAGCAGCTCGGGACAGTGGGGTGAAAAACTGTTTTTT	CASSSGQWGEKLFF
TRBD1	few	TRBJ2-2	TRBV7-3	TGTGCCAGCAGTTTAAGGGGGCGAGGGGACACCGGGGAGCTGTTTTTT	CASSLRGRGDTGELFF
TRBD2	many	TRBJ2-7	TRBV7-2	TGTGCCAGCAGCCTCCCGGGACTAGGGACCTACGAGCAGTACTTC	CASSLPGLGTYEQYF
-	few	TRBJ1-5	TRBV7-9	TGTGCCAGCAGCTTAGCCTCGGGCAATCAGCCCCAGCATTTT	CASSLASGNQPQHF
-	many	TRBJ1-2	TRBV29-1	TGCAGCGTTGACTCCCACAGGAACTATGGCTACACCTTC	CSVDSHRNYGYTF
-	few	TRBJ2-7	TRBV7-3	TGTGCCAGCAGTCCCGGCGGAGTGGGGGCTTACGAGCAGTACTTC	CASSPGGVGAYEQYF
-	few	TRBJ1-1	TRBV28	TGTGCCAGCAGTTTAATCTTCATGAACACTGAAGCTTTCTTT	CASSLIFMNTEAFF
TRBD1	-	TRBJ2-2	TRBV7-3	TGTGCCAGCAGCCCATTTGGACAGGGGGGGACCGGGGAGCTGTTTTTT	CASSPFGQGGTGELFF
TRBD1	-	TRBJ1-2	TRBV4-2	TGTGCCAGCAGCCAAAGGGTCCAGGGGGCGACTCAATCCTATGGCTACACCTTC	CASSQRVQGATQSYGYTF
-	-	TRBJ1-2	TRBV10-3	TGTGCCATCAGCCCGGAGTATGACTATGGCTACACCTTC	CAISPEYDYGYTF
-	-	TRBJ2-3	TRBV5-1	TGCGCCAGCAGCTTGTTTAGCACAGATACGCAGTATTTT	CASSLFSTDTQYF
-	-	TRBJ2-5	TRBV7-9	TGTGCCAGCAGCCGCCCCGGACCCCAAGAGGCCCAGTACTTC	CASSRPGPQEAQYF
TRBD2	-	TRBJ2-3	TRBV2	TGTGCCAGCAAAGGGTCCTTAGCGGGAGATCACACAGATACGCAGTATTTT	CASKGSLAGDHTDTQYF
-	few	TRBJ1-5	TRBV29-1	TGCAGCGTTGCAGGAGGTATTGATCAGCCCCAGCATTTT	CSVAGGIDQPQHF
-	many	TRBJ2-5	TRBV20-1	TGCAGTGGGGGCTTGCAAGAGACCCAGTACTTC	CSGGLQETQYF
TRBD2	-	TRBJ2-1	TRBV3-1	TGTGCCAGCAGCCCTAATTCGGGACTAGCTTACAATGAGCAGTTCTTC	CASSPNSGLAYNEQFF
-	-	TRBJ1-4	TRBV20-1	TGCAGTGCTACGGCGGGAGCTACTAATGAAAAACTGTTTTTT	CSATAGATNEKLFF
TRBD1	-	TRBJ2-2	TRBV10-2	TGCGCCAGCAGTGCTAACCGGGACAGTGCCAGGGAGCTGTTTTTT	CASSANRDSARELFF
-	few	TRBJ2-7	TRBV20-1	TGCAGTGCTAGAGATCCCCAGGCGGTGAGCTACGAGCAGTACTTC	CSARDPQAVSYEQYF
TRBD1	-	TRBJ1-1	TRBV7-8	TGTGCCAGCAGCTTAGTGGGACAGAGGAACACTGAAGCTTTCTTT	CASSLVGQRNTEAFF
TRBD2	few	TRBJ2-2	TRBV20-1	TGCAGTGCTAGAGATCCCAGCGGGAGACCCCCCGGGGAGCTGTTTTTT	CSARDPSGRPPGELFF
TRBD1	few	TRBJ2-7	TRBV7-6	TGTGCCAGCAGCTTAGGGGACAGAAGCGAGCAGTACTTC	CASSLGDRSEQYF
-	-	TRBJ2-2	TRBV2	TGTGCCGGGCGAACAGGGATCCGCACCGGGGAGCTGTTTTTT	CAGRTGIRTGELFF
-	many	TRBJ1-1	TRBV12-3/TRBV12-4	TGTGCCAGCAGTTCCCTGGGGATGGGCACTGAAGCTTTCTTT	CASSSLGMGTEAFF
-	few	TRBJ1-2	TRBV7-3	TGTGCCAGCAGCTTAATGGGGGGGGTTGGCTACACCTTC	CASSLMGGVGYTF
-	few	TRBJ1-1	TRBV4-1	TGCGCCAGCAGCCAAGATGAGTGGGGAGCTTTCTTT	CASSQDEWGAFF
TRBD1	-	TRBJ2-4	TRBV20-1	TGCAGTGCTAGAGATCCACAGGGGGCTGGGAACATTCGGTACTTC	CSARDPQGAGNIRYF
-	-	TRBJ2-2	TRBV18	TGTGCCTCCCCCGCGGCGTCCAACACCGGGGAGCTGTTTTTT	CASPAASNTGELFF
-	-	TRBJ1-1	TRBV5-4	TGTGCCAGCAGCTCTATGGAAGGGGCTGAAGCTTTCTTT	CASSSMEGAEAFF
-	-	TRBJ2-2	TRBV20-1	TGCAGTGTTGCCGCCCCGCGGTGGAACACCGGGGAGCTGTTTTTT	CSVAAPRWNTGELFF
-	-	TRBJ2-7	TRBV20-1	TGCAGTGCTAGTTTAGACAGGCTTAATCCCTACGAGCAGTACTTC	CSASLDRLNPYEQYF
-	-	TRBJ2-6	TRBV5-1	TGCGCCAGCAGCTTGGCCGTCGTCTCTGGGGCCAACGTCCTGACTTTC	CASSLAVVSGANVLTF
-	once	TRBJ1-1	TRBV9	TGTGCCAGCAGCGTAGTAGATGGGGGAACTGAAGCTTTCTTT	CASSVVDGGTEAFF
TRBD1	-	TRBJ1-1	TRBV12-3/TRBV12-4	TGTGCCAGCAGCATGAACACAGGGGAGGCTGAAGCTTTCTTT	CASSMNTGEAEAFF
-	-	TRBJ1-2	TRBV2	TGTGCCAGCAGTACCCGAAGCGAGGGGGGCTACACCTTC	CASSTRSEGGYTF
TRBD1	few	TRBJ1-1	TRBV2	TGTGCCAGCAGTACGACAGGGGTCAACACTGAAGCTTTCTTT	CASSTTGVNTEAFF
-	many	TRBJ1-2	TRBV20-1	TGCAGTGCTAATGGAGGGGTCAACTATGGCTACACCTTC	CSANGGVNYGYTF
-	-	TRBJ2-7	TRBV29-1	TGCAGCGTTCTTAGCCGGGATGCCACCTACGAGCAGTACTTC	CSVLSRDATYEQYF
-	many	TRBJ1-5	TRBV6-2/TRBV6-3	TGTGCCAGCAGTTACGCAGGGATGGGCAATCAGCCCCAGCATTTT	CASSYAGMGNQPQHF
-	once	TRBJ2-3	TRBV5-1	TGCGCCAGCAGCTCTTTAGACTGGGCTAGCACAGATACGCAGTATTTT	CASSSLDWASTDTQYF
-	few	TRBJ1-4	TRBV5-1	TGCGCCAGCAGCCCTGGAGGATTAACGGAAAAACTGTTTTTT	CASSPGGLTEKLFF